These 22 T cell receptor beta chains were sequenced from one sample in a study of blood T cell repertoires in COVID-19. Libraries were prepared by immunoSEQ multiplex PCR; TCRdb keeps only in-frame clonotypes and omits some of them. The repertoire has roughly 100,000 clones, 86% of them found once; the top ten carry over 1.5%. Sequenced input: peripheral blood. The source is a man older than 75 with acute or convalescent COVID-19.

V usage is TRBV7-9 and J usage is TRBJ1-6, with unresolved D. V was cut by 1 base and J by 7 bases, with 8 bases left in between. CDR1 is SEHNR and CDR2 is FQNEAQ in the germline V gene (reference sequence). The CDR3 is 14 residues long. Written as DNA, the CDR3 is TGTGCCAGCAGCTTAGGCGCCCTCAATTCACCCCTCCACTTT. Its protein is CASSLGALNSPLHF.

The chain carries TRBV2 and TRBJ2-1, with 7 bases matching TRBD2. This CDR3 region has 16 residues. CDR1 SNHLY and CDR2 FYNNEI come from the germline V gene. The junction had 10 bases not matched to a gene; V was cut back by 8 bases and J by 0 bases. This CDR3 is CASGASGGSSYNEQFF. The DNA of the CDR3 is TGTGCCAGCGGGGCTAGCGGAGGAAGCTCCTACAATGAGCAGTTCTTC.

The rearrangement uses TRBV6-2 or TRBV6-3 and TRBJ1-2; D possibly corresponds to TRBD1 (6 bases). The CDR3 has 12 residues. Germline V gives CDR1 MNHEY, CDR2 SVGEGT. V shed 4 bases and J shed 9 bases, with 12 bases lying between them. CDR3 DNA sequence: TGTGCCAGCAGTTCCGGGACAAGGAGCTACACCTTC. Its protein is CASSSGTRSYTF.

V and J are TRBV18 and TRBJ1-1; TRBD1 is a possible D gene (6 bases). V lost 3 bases, J lost 5 bases, and 13 bases lay in between. Germline loops: CDR1 KGHSH, CDR2 LQKENI. The CDR3 consists of 14 residues. CDR3 sequence: CASSPRQAETEAFF. For the CDR3, the DNA is TGTGCCAGCTCACCCCGACAGGCGGAAACTGAAGCTTTCTTT.

The V gene is TRBV6-1, the J gene TRBJ1-5; 9 nucleotides agree with TRBD1. Germline V gene lookup returns CDR1 MNHNS and CDR2 SASEGT. Trimming removed 5 bases from V and 7 bases from J; junction bases left unmatched: 6. CDR3 length: 14 amino acids. As DNA, the CDR3 is TGTGCCAGCAGTTTGGGACAGGGAGGACAGCCCCAGCATTTT. Its translation: CASSLGQGGQPQHF.

The CDR3 region is CATSRDVSTGGKQYF. The DNA of the CDR3 is TGTGCCACCAGCAGAGACGTCTCAACAGGGGGCAAGCAGTACTTC. The chain carries TRBV15 and TRBJ2-7; 9 positions agree with TRBD1. J lost 8 bases, V lost 0 bases, and 8 bases had no gene match. Germline V gene sequence: CDR1 LNHNV, CDR2 YYDKDF (reference sequence). The length of the CDR3 is 15 residues.

The chain joins TRBV18 to TRBJ1-4, with D perhaps TRBD1 (5 bases). Trimming shortened V by 2 bases and J by 4 bases, and 8 bases separated the two germline ends. CDR3 length equals 14 residues. Germline-derived CDR1 and CDR2 are KGHSH and LQKENI. The CDR3 protein is CASSPRQFNEKLFF. The DNA of the CDR3 is TGTGCCAGCTCACCAAGACAGTTTAATGAAAAACTGTTTTTT. The complete variable domain, with remaining parts taken from reference TRBV18 and TRBJ1-4, reads NAGVMQNPRHLVRRRGQEARLRCSPMKGHSHVYWYRQLPEEGLKFMVYLQKENIIDESGMPKERFSAEFPKEGPSILRIQQVVRGDSAAYFCASSPRQFNEKLFFGSGTQLSVL.

This chain links TRBV6-5 with TRBJ2-2, with TRBD1 matching over 7 bases. Losses at the gene ends were 9 bases for V and 3 bases for J; bases not matched to a gene: 4. The CDR3 is made up of 13 amino acids. Germline values: CDR1 MNHEY, CDR2 SVGAGI. The CDR3 reads CASQGVDTGELFF. The DNA for the CDR3 is TGTGCCAGTCAGGGGGTCGACACCGGGGAGCTGTTTTTT.

Only one count was recorded for this clone. The rearrangement links TRBV29-1 to TRBJ2-1, with no clear D. CDR1 and CDR2 (germline): SQVTM, ANQGSEA. Trimming cost V 0 bases and J 0 bases, with 12 bases left between them. The CDR3 covers 16 residues. The CDR3 region has the DNA TGCAGCGTTGAAGATCCGCAGGTCAGCTCCTACAATGAGCAGTTCTTC. Translated, it gives CSVEDPQVSSYNEQFF.

This chain links TRBV5-6 with TRBJ1-3; D unresolved. Looked up from germline, CDR1 is SGHDT and CDR2 is YYEEEE. V was trimmed by 4 bases and J by 4 bases, leaving 9 bases between them. This CDR3 has 13 amino acids. CDR3 sequence: CASSQFSGNTIYF. CDR3 nucleotide sequence: TGTGCCAGCAGCCAATTTAGCGGAAACACCATATATTTT.

Worth noting for this clone: Distinct nucleotide sequences in the sample also encode this CDR3. The chain joins TRBV5-1 to TRBJ2-2; D not resolved. V lost 0 bases to trimming and J lost 1 base, with 4 bases between them. This CDR3 has 14 amino acids. CDR1 and CDR2 from the germline V gene are SGHRS and YFSETQ. The CDR3 loop reads CASSLGQNTGELFF. DNA for the CDR3: TGCGCCAGCAGCTTGGGACAGAACACCGGGGAGCTGTTTTTT. Combining the CDR3 with reference TRBV5-1 and TRBJ2-2 gives the whole variable domain KAGVTQTPRYLIKTRGQQVTLSCSPISGHRSVSWYQQTPGQGLQFLFEYFSETQRNKGNFPGRFSGRQFSNSRSEMNVSTLELGDSALYLCASSLGQNTGELFFGEGSRLTVL.

The chain employs TRBV6-5 and TRBJ1-5; possible D gene TRBD1, 5 bases. The CDR3 loop spans 11 amino acids. Germline CDR1 and CDR2: MNHEY and SVGAGI. The V end lost 10 bases, the J end lost 4 bases, and 8 bases lay between the germline ends. The CDR3 DNA follows: TGTGCCACCGGGGGTAATCAGCCCCAGCATTTT. Translation gives CATGGNQPQHF.

The chain links TRBV29-1 to TRBJ2-3; 11 bases match TRBD2. Losses at the gene ends were 4 bases for V and 6 bases for J; bases not matched to a gene: 3. The CDR3 is 13 residues long. The germline V gene has CDR1 SQVTM and CDR2 ANQGSEA. CDR3 protein: CSVGVAGGDTQYF. In nucleotides, the CDR3 is TGCAGCGTTGGGGTAGCGGGAGGGGATACGCAGTATTTT.

The V call is TRBV3-1 (or the pseudogene TRBV3-2), the J call TRBJ1-2; D remains ambiguous. There are 15 residues in the CDR3. Germline V gives CDR1 LGHDT, CDR2 YNNKEL (reference sequence). With 0 bases removed from V and 5 bases from J, the gap between germline ends came to 13 bases. In DNA form, the CDR3 reads TGTGCCAGCAGCCAAGAGGCAGGATCGCCTTATGGCTACACCTTC. It codes for CASSQEAGSPYGYTF.

For this clone: This sample also contains other DNA sequences that code for the same CDR3. V and J are TRBV2 and TRBJ1-1; D may be TRBD1 (6 bases). The CDR3 extends over 13 amino acids. Germline-derived CDR1 and CDR2 are SNHLY and FYNNEI. The V and J ends lost 5 bases and 2 bases respectively, with 9 bases between them. CDR3 region: CASSSQGNTEAFF. CDR3 nucleotide sequence: TGTGCCAGCAGTTCACAGGGAAACACTGAAGCTTTCTTT.

This chain uses TRBV28 with TRBJ1-2, with a possible D match to TRBD1 (6 bases). This CDR3 is 13 amino acids long. V was shortened by 5 bases and J by 4 bases, with 11 bases between the two germline ends. Germline CDR1 MDHEN, CDR2 SYDVKM. CDR3 in DNA: TGTGCCAGCAGTCCCGGGACACGCTATGGCTACACCTTC. This gives the protein CASSPGTRYGYTF.

A word on this clone: Its ends do not fully match the called genes, so a read error is possible. This chain links TRBV4-3 with TRBJ2-2; D is uncertain. This CDR3 has 15 residues. Germline assignment: CDR1 LGHNA and CDR2 YSLEER. The CDR3 DNA follows: TGCGCCAGCAGTCAAGGGTCTAGTCGGACCGGGGAGCTGTTTTTT. It specifies CASSQGSSRTGELFF.

J is TRBJ2-7 and V is TRBV4-1, with 13 bases lining up with TRBD2. CDR3 size: 16 residues. V shed 0 bases, J shed 4 bases, and the junction held 3 bases outside the gene matches. CDR1 and CDR2 from the germline V gene are MGHRA and YSYEKL. Here the CDR3 reads CASSQDRTSGSYEQYF. CDR3 bases: TGCGCCAGCAGCCAAGACCGGACTAGCGGGAGTTACGAGCAGTACTTC.

This clone showed up just once. The chain has TRBV5-1 and TRBJ1-1; D may be TRBD1 (5 bases). Trimming took 0 bases from V and 6 from J, leaving 12 bases between them. The CDR3 is 14 residues long. Germline CDR1 SGHRS, CDR2 YFSETQ. The CDR3 nucleotides read TGCGCCAGCAGCTTGGGCCAGGGAAGGGCTGAAGCTTTCTTT. Amino acids: CASSLGQGRAEAFF.

The J gene is TRBJ2-2, the V gene TRBV9; a possible D gene is TRBD2 (5 bases). The CDR3 loop spans 14 amino acids. Between the trimmed V and J ends, which lost 0 bases and 7 bases, there was a span of 10 bases. In germline, CDR1 is SGDLS, CDR2 YYNGEE. The CDR3 here is CASSVARAGGELFF. DNA of the CDR3: TGTGCCAGCAGCGTAGCACGGGCGGGCGGGGAGCTGTTTTTT. Using reference TRBV9 and TRBJ2-2 for the parts outside the CDR3, the full variable domain is DSGVTQTPKHLITATGQRVTLRCSPRSGDLSVYWYQQSLDQGLQFLIQYYNGEERAKGNILERFSAQQFPDLHSELNLSSLELGDSALYFCASSVARAGGELFFGEGSRLTVL.

This clone was recorded only once. V usage is TRBV6-6 and J usage is TRBJ1-5; D not resolved. V was cut by 0 bases and J by 1 base, with 7 bases left in between. The CDR3 sequence is 15 residues long. Looked up from germline, CDR1 is MNHNY and CDR2 is SVGAGI (reference sequence). In nucleotides, the CDR3 is TGTGCCAGCAGTTACTCGACGGGGAGCAATCAGCCCCAGCATTTT. Protein product: CASSYSTGSNQPQHF.

The CDR3: CASSATGTSGHYEQYF. The CDR3 nucleotides read TGTGCCAGCAGCGCTACCGGGACTAGCGGCCACTACGAGCAGTACTTC. The V gene is TRBV7-8, the J gene TRBJ2-7, with 11 bases lining up with TRBD2. V lost 5 bases and J lost 3; bases outside the gene matches: 9. From germline, CDR1 is SGHVS and CDR2 FQNEAQ. The CDR3 sequence is 16 residues long.